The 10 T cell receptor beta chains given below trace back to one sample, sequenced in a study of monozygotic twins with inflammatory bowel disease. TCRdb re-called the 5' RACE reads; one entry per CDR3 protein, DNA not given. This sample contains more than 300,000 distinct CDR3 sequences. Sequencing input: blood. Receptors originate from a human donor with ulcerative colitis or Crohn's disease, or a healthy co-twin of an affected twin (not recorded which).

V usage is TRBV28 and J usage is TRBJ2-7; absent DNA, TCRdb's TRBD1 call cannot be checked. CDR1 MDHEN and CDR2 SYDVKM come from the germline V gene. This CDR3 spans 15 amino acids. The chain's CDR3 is CASSLPGTGVYEQYF.

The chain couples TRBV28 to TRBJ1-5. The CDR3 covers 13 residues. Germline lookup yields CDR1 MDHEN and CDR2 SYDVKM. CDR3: CASKPTSNQPQHF.

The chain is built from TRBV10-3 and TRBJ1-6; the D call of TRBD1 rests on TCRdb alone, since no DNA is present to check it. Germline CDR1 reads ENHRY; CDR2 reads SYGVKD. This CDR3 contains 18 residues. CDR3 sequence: CAISARDPGDPYNSPLHF.

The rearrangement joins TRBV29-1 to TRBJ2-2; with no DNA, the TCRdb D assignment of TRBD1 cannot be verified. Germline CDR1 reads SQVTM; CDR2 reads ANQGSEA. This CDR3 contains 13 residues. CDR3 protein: CSGGQGNTGELFF.

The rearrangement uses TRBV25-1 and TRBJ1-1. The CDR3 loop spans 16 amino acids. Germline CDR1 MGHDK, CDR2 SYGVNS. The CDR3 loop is CASTGGGPLIPGEAFF.

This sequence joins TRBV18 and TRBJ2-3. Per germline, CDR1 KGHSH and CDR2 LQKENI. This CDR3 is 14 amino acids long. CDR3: CASSPRVATDTQYF.

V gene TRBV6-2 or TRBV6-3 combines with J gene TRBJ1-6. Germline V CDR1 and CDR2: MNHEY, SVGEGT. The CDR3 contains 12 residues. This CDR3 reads CASSYADSPLHF.

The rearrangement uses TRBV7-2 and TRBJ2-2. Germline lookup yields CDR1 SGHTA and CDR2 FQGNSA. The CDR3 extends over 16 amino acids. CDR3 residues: CASSLNPPTNTGELFF. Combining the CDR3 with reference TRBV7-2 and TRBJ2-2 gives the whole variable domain GAGVSQSPSNKVTEKGKDVELRCDPISGHTALYWYRQSLGQGLEFLIYFQGNSAPDKSGLPSDRFSAERTGGSVSTLTIQRTQQEDSAVYLCASSLNPPTNTGELFFGEGSRLTVL.

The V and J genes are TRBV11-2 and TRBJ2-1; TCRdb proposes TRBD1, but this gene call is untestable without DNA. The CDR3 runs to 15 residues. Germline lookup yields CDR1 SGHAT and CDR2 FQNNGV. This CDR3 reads CASSMTRVPGNEQFF.

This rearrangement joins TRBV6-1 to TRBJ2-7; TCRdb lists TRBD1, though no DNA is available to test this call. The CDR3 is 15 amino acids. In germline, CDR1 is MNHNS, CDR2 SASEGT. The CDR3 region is CASHPGAPSSYEQYF.